This T cell receptor (beta chain) was captured in a study of T cells in pancreatic ductal adenocarcinoma. The selected patients with pancreatic ductal adenocarcinoma had surgery but no neoadjuvant therapy. Trimming shortened V by 4 bases and J by 4 bases, and 14 bases separated the two germline ends. CDR3 length: 14 amino acids. From germline, CDR1 is SGDLS and CDR2 YYNGEE. Method: immunoSEQ multiplex PCR; TCRdb's copy keeps in-frame clones and lacks some. The sample holds roughly 17,000 clones; roughly 90% are singletons and the top ten take over 0.9%. V usage is TRBV9 and J usage is TRBJ1-2; D is ambiguous. The origin of this receptor is a human donor with pancreatic ductal adenocarcinoma. Source material: PBMCs. This CDR3 is CASSPRGGVYGYTF. The CDR3, as DNA: TGTGCCAGCAGCCCACGCGGAGGAGTCTATGGCTACACCTTC.